This TCR beta chain is from a study of blood T cell repertoires in COVID-19. Overall study context: Samples representing acute and convalescent COVID-19 were sourced from the United States, Italy and Spain. PBMCs, B-cell-depleted T cells, or T cells were the source of the cDNA or gDNA that made up the material.

Original analysis: Estimated nucleated cell counts came from reference gene primer amplification. Using immunoSEQ multiplex PCR, the repertoire was profiled, and TCRdb retains in-frame clones only, with some absent. V, J and clone size are those of that table, while D and trimming were read from the DNA. This table has 110,000 or so clones, about four fifths appearing once. This CDR3 spans 14 amino acids. Trimming took 0 bases from V and 4 from J, leaving 10 bases between them. CDR1 is SEHNR and CDR2 is FQNEAQ in the germline V gene (reference sequence). The sequence was collected from a woman of 80 years or more with acute or convalescent COVID-19. Sequencing input: peripheral blood. The rearrangement links TRBV7-9 to TRBJ2-7; D remains ambiguous. This CDR3 is CASSLAGSRYEQYF. The CDR3 DNA reads TGTGCCAGCAGCTTAGCGGGCAGTAGATACGAGCAGTACTTC. The full variable domain, with the rest looked up from reference TRBV7-9 and TRBJ2-7, is DTGVSQNPRHKITKRGQNVTFRCDPISEHNRLYWYRQTLGQGPEFLTYFQNEAQLEKSRLLSDRFSAERPKGSFSTLEIQRTEQGDSAMYLCASSLAGSRYEQYFGPGTRLTVT.